This TCR beta chain appears in the sequencing data of a study of T cell responses to AZD1222 COVID-19 vaccine (dated by TCRdb to the early 2020s). Regarding the study in general: AZD1222 recipients whose second dose came at about 4 weeks and those whose second dose came at about 12 weeks were combined into one group, since spike-specific TCR depth and breadth did not differ between the two schedules. A total of 240 or so trial participants underwent TCR sequencing, of whom some 200 had received two doses of AZD1222 and around 26 had received two doses of the MenACWY control vaccine. Trial participants were enrolled by age into 18-55, 56-69 and 70-plus year subgroups, with about 150, 28 and 57 TCR-sequenced participants respectively.

The CDR3 regions of human TCRbeta chains were subjected to immunosequencing. In the source study's methods: Repertoire TCRs were checked for matches against a reference library of SARS-CoV-2-specific TCRs that had been generated using the MIRA antigen-specificity platform. Breadth was defined as the fraction of unique TCRs that were SARS-CoV-2-associated, and depth was defined as the fraction of total T cells that were SARS-CoV-2-associated. Using the MIRA data, every spike-specific TCR was mapped to the spike region that the TCR reacted to and assigned to either a CD4 or a CD8 class. Log10-transformed breadth and depth values were compared by one-way ANOVA with Sidak's multiple comparisons tests. Not all clones reach the TCRdb copy of this immuneACCESS table, which keeps in-frame sequences only. Checked studies attribute under half of the gap to unresolved V genes and leave the rest unexplained. From that table come the V and J calls and clone size; the DNA was used to work out D and trimming. The table for this sample lists about 28,000 clones; about 77% of them were counted only once. The ten largest clones add up to roughly 6% of the sample.

The paper's findings and limits, for the study overall: Reportedly, almost half of the unique spike-specific TCRs recognized epitopes lying outside the regions that are mutated in the B.1.351 and B.1.1.7 variants. Participants were mostly white British and included more females than males, and it was suggested by the authors that clonal diversity may have been underestimated. The 56-69-year group was small, and its depth increase did not reach significance, likely because of low power. Spike-specific TCR breadth and depth rose significantly after two AZD1222 doses compared with day 0 and with MenACWY recipients. Because no day 14 peak-response samples were available, the repertoires could be characterized only after the peak T cell response. Vaccine-associated CD4 TCRs spanned the whole spike protein, with dominant responses in regions 160-218 and 743-854. Conclusions about previously exposed vaccinees are limited, since just five to seven AZD1222 recipients were seropositive for SARS-CoV-2 at baseline.

In light of the paper, this sample's time point label describes: baseline before first vaccination. The vaccinee samples were drawn from two UK trials, COV001 and COV002, one of which was a single-blind randomized controlled phase 2/3 trial testing AZD1222 (ChAdOx1 nCoV-19) in healthy adults. Trial participant PBMC samples were collected at day 0 and day 28 after the second dose for TCRbeta chain sequencing. About this clone: Its specific antigen is unknown. Base qualities are not recorded, but no much larger clone differs from it by a single base.

This clonotype originated in an adult in good health. The sample was peripheral blood, taken on day 0 of AZD1222 vaccination.

The CDR3 here reads CASSQGGSYPGTGELFF. DNA sequence: TGCGCCAGCAGCCAAGGAGGAAGCTACCCCGGCACCGGGGAGCTGTTTTTT. The rearrangement combines TRBV4-1 with TRBJ2-2; the D gene identity is not certain. The CDR3 numbers 17 residues from cysteine through phenylalanine. Only the CDR3 DNA stays, 51 bases, in frame from base 1. Taken from the germline V gene, the CDR1 and CDR2 loops are MGHRA and YSYEKL. V is reduced by 1 base and J by 4 bases, leaving a spacing of 16 bases between them.